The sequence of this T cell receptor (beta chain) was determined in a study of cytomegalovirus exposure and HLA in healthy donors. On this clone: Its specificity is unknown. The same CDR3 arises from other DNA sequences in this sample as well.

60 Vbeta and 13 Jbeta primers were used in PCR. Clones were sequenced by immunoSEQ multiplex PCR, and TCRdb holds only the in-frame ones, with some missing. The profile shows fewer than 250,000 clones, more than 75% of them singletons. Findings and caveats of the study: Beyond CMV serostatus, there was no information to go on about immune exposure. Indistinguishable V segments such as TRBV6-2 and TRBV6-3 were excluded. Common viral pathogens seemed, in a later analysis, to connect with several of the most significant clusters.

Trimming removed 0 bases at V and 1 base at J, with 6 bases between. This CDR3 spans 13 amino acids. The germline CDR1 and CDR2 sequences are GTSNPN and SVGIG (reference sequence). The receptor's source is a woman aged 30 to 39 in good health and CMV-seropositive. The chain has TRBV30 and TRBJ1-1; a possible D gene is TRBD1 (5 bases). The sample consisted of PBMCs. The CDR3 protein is CAWSVRGNTEAFF. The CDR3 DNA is TGTGCCTGGAGTGTAAGGGGGAACACTGAAGCTTTCTTT.